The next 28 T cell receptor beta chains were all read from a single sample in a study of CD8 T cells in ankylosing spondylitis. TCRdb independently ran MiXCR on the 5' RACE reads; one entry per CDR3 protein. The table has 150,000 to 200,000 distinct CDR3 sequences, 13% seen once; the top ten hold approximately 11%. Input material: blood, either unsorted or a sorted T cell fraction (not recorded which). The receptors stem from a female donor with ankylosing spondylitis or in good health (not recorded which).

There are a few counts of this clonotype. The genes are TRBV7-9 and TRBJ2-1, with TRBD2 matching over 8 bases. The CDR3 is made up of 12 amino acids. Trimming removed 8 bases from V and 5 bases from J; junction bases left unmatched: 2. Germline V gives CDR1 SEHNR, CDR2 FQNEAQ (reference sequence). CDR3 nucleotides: TGTGCCAGCGGGACTAGGAACAATGAGCAGTTCTTC. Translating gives CASGTRNNEQFF.

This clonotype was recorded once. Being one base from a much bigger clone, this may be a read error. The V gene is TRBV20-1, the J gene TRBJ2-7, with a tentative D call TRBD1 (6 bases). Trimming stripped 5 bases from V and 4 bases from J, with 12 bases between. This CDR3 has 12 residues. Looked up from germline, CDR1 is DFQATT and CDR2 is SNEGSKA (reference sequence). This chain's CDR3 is CSAPGVRYEQYF. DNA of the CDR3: TGCAGTGCTCCAGGGGTGCGGTACGAGCAGTACTTC.

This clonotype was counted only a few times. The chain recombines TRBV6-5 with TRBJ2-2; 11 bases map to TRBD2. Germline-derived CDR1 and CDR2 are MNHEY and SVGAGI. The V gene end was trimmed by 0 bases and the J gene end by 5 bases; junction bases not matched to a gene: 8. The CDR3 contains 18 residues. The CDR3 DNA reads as TGTGCCAGCAGTTACTCGGTCGGACGACTAGCGGGGACCGGGGAGCTGTTTTTT. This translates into CASSYSVGRLAGTGELFF.

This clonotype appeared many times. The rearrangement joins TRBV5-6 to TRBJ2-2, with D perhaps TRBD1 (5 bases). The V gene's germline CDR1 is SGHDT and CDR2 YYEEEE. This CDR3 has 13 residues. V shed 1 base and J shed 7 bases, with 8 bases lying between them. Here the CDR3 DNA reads TGTGCCAGCAGCTTGTGGGGCGGCGGGGAGCTGTTTTTT. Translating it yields CASSLWGGGELFF.

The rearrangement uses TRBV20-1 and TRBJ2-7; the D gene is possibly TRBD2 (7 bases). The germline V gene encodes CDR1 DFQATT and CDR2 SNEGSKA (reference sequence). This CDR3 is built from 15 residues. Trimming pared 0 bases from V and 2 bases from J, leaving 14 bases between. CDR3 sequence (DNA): TGCAGTGCTAGAGATTTCGCGGGGGCGCCCTACGAGCAGTACTTC. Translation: CSARDFAGAPYEQYF.

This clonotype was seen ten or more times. The CDR3 protein is CASSSLTGPSTDTQYF. The CDR3 DNA is TGTGCCAGCAGTTCACTCACGGGACCATCCACAGATACGCAGTATTTT. The chain joins TRBV27 to TRBJ2-3; possibly TRBD1 or TRBD2 for D (5 bases each). CDR1 and CDR2 from the germline V gene are MNHEY and SMNVEV (reference sequence). Trimming stripped 4 bases from V and 2 bases from J, with 16 bases between. This CDR3 comprises 16 residues.

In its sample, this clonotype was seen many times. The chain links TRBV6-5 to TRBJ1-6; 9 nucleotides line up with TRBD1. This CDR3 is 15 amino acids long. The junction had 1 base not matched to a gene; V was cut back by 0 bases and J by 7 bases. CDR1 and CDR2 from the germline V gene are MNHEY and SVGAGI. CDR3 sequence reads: CASSYSGTGNSPLHF. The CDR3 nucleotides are TGTGCCAGCAGTTACTCAGGGACAGGGAATTCACCCCTCCACTTT.

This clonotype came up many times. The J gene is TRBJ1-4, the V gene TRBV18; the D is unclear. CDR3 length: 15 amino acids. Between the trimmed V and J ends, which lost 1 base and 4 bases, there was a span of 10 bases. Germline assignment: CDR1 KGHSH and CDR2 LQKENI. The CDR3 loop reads CASSPLTSGNEKLFF. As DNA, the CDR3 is TGTGCCAGCTCACCACTAACATCTGGTAATGAAAAACTGTTTTTT.

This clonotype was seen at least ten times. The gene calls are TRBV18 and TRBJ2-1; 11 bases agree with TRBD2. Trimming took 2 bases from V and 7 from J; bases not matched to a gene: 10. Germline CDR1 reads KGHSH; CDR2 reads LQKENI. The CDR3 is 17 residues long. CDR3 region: CASSPDGLAGGGNEQFF. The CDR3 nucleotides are TGTGCCAGCTCACCAGACGGACTAGCGGGTGGTGGGAATGAGCAGTTCTTC.

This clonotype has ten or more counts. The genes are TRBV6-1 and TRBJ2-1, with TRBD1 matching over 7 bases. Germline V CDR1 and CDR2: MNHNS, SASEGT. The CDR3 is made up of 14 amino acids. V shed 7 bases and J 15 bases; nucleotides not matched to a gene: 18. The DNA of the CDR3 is TGTGCCAGCAAAGGAATACAGGGACAGCTCCGTCGGTTCTTC. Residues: CASKGIQGQLRRFF.

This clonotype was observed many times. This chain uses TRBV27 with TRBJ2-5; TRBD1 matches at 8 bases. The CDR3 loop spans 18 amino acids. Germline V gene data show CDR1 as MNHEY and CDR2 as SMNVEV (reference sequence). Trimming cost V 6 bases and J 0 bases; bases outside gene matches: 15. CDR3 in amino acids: CASRPDRGLARYQETQYF. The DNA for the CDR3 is TGTGCCAGCAGACCTGACAGGGGACTGGCACGGTACCAAGAGACCCAGTACTTC.

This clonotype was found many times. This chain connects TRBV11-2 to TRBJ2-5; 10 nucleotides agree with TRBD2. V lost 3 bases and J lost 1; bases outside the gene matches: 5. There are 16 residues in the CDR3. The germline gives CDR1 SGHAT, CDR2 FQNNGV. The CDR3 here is CASSFITSGVQETQYF. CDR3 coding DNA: TGTGCCAGCAGCTTCATTACTAGCGGGGTCCAAGAGACCCAGTACTTC.

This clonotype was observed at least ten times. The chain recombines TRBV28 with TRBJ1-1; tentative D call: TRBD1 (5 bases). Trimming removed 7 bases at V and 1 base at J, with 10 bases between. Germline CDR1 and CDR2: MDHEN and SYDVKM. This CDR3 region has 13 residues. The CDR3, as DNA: TGTGCCAGCATCATGGGGACGAACACTGAAGCTTTCTTT. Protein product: CASIMGTNTEAFF.

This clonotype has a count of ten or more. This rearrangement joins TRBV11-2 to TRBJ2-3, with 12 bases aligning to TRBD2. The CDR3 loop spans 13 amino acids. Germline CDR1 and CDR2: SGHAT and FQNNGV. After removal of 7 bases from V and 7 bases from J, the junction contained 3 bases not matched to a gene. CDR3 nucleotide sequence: TGTGCCAGCATCGGGACTAGCGGGTATACGCAGTATTTT. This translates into CASIGTSGYTQYF.

CDR3 residues: CASSVAPPGGNTEAFF. The CDR3 DNA follows: TGTGCCAGCAGCGTAGCCCCCCCGGGCGGGAACACTGAAGCTTTCTTT. The chain employs TRBV9 and TRBJ1-1; D gene unclear. CDR1 SGDLS and CDR2 YYNGEE come from the germline V gene. V was clipped by 0 bases and J by 1 base, with 13 bases between them. CDR3 size: 16 residues.

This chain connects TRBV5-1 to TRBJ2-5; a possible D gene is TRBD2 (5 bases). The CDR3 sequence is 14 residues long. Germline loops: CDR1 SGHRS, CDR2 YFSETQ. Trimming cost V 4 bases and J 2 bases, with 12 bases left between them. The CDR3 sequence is CASSKQPGQETQYF. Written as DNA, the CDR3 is TGCGCCAGCAGCAAACAACCGGGACAAGAGACCCAGTACTTC.

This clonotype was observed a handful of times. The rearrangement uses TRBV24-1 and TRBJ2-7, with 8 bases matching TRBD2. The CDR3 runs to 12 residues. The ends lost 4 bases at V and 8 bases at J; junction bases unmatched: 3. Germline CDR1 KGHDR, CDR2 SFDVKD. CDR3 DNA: TGTGCCACCAGTGACGGACTAGCCCAGCAGTACTTC. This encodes CATSDGLAQQYF.

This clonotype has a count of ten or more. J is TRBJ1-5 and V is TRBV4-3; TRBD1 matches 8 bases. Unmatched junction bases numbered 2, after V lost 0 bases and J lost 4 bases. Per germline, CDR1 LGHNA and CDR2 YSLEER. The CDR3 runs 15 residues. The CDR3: CASSQDGQGNQPQHF. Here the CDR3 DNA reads TGCGCCAGCAGCCAAGATGGACAGGGAAATCAGCCCCAGCATTTT.

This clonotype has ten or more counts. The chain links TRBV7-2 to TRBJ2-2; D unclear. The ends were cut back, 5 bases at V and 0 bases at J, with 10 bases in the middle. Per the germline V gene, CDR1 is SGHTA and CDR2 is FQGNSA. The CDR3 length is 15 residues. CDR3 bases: TGTGCCAGCAGCCCCAACGGACCGAACACCGGGGAGCTGTTTTTT. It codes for CASSPNGPNTGELFF. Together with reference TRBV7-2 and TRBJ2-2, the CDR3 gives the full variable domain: GAGVSQSPSNKVTEKGKDVELRCDPISGHTALYWYRQSLGQGLEFLIYFQGNSAPDKSGLPSDRFSAERTGGSVSTLTIQRTQQEDSAVYLCASSPNGPNTGELFFGEGSRLTVL.

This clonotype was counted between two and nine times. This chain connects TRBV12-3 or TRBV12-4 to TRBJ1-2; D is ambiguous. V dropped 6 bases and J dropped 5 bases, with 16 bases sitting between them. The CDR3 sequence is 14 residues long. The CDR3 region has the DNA TGTGCCAGCAGCGCGGGTCCCCAGTGGTATGGCTACACCTTC. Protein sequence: CASSAGPQWYGYTF.

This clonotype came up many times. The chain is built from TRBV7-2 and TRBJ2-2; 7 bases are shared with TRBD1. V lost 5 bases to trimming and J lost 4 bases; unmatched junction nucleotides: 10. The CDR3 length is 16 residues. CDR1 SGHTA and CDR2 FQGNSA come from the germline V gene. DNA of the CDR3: TGTGCCAGCAGCCCACCAGCCCAGGGGGTCACCGGGGAGCTGTTTTTT. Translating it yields CASSPPAQGVTGELFF.

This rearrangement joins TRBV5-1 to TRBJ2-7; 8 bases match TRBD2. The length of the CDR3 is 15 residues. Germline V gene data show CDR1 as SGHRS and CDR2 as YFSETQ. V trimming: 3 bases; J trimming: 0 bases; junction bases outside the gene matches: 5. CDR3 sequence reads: CASSSNSGTSYEQYF. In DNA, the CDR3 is TGCGCCAGCAGCTCCAATAGCGGGACCTCCTACGAGCAGTACTTC.

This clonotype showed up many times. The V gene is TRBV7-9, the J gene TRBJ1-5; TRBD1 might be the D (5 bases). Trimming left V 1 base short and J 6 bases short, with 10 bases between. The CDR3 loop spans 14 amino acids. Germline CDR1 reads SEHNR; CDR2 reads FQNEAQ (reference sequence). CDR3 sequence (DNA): TGTGCCAGCAGCTTAGGTCTAGGGACTCAGCCCCAGCATTTT. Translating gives CASSLGLGTQPQHF.

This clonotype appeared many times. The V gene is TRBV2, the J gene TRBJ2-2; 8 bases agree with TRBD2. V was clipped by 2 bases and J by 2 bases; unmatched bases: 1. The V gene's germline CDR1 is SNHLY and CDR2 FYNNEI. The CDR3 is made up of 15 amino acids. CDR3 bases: TGTGCCAGCAGTGAACTAGCGGGTAACACCGGGGAGCTGTTTTTT. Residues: CASSELAGNTGELFF.

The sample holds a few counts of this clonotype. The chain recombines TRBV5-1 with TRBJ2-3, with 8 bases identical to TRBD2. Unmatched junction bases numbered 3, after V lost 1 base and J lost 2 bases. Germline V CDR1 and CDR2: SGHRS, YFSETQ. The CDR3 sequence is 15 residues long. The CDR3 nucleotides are TGCGCCAGCAGCTTGCTGCGGGGGGACACAGATACGCAGTATTTT. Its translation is CASSLLRGDTDTQYF.

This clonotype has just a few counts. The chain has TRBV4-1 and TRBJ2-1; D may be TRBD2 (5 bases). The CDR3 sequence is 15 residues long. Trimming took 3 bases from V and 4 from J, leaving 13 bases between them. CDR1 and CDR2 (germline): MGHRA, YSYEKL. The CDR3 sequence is CASSHPPGRYNEQFF. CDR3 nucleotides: TGCGCCAGCAGCCATCCACCGGGGAGATACAATGAGCAGTTCTTC.

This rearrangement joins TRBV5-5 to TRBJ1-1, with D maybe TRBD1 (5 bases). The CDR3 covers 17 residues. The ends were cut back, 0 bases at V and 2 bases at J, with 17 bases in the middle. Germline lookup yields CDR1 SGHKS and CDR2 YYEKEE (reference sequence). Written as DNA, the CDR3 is TGTGCCAGCAGCTTGGCCAGAACGGCAGGGCTTAACACTGAAGCTTTCTTT. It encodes CASSLARTAGLNTEAFF.

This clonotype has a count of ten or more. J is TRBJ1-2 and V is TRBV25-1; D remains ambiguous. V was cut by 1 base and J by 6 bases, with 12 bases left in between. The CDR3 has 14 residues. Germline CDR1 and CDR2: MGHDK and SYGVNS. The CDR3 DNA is TGTGCCAGCAGTGAATTTTCGGCCTTAAATGGCTACACCTTC. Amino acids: CASSEFSALNGYTF.